These T cell receptor beta chains were read from a single sample in a study of T cells in Graves' hyperthyroidism and ophthalmopathy. TCRdb reprocessed the multiplex PCR reads via MiXCR and lists one record per CDR3 protein. The table has about 95,000 distinct CDR3 sequences, around 40% seen once; the top ten hold roughly 10%. Sequencing was carried out using peripheral blood or thyroid tissue (not recorded which). These receptors all come from a woman in her 30s with Graves' hyperthyroidism. CDR3s include the opening cysteine and the closing phenylalanine or tryptophan. A D gene is named only where the DNA matches it firmly. Where a row states a size, it is once, few, many or the class of an expanded clone; other rows omit it.

j_call v_call clone_size d_call cdr3_aa cdr3_nt
TRBJ1-1 TRBV30 few . CAWSVQSNTEAFF TGTGCCTGGAGTGTACAAAGTAACACTGAAGCTTTCTTT
TRBJ1-4 TRBV6-5 many . CASSYSFSTGLYEKLFF TGTGCCAGCAGTTACTCGTTTTCGACAGGACTTTATGAAAAACTGTTTTTT
TRBJ1-1 TRBV14 . . CASSQRAGRMNTEAFF TGTGCCAGCAGCCAAAGGGCAGGACGGATGAACACTGAAGCTTTCTTT
TRBJ2-7 TRBV15 . TRBD2 CATSRGTSGFYF TGTGCCACCAGCAGGGGGACTAGCGGATTTTACTTC
TRBJ2-7 TRBV20-1 many . CSVYGRKNLYEQYF TGCAGCGTTTACGGTCGCAAGAACCTCTACGAGCAGTACTTC
TRBJ1-2 TRBV27 many . CASFTTEYGYTF TGTGCCAGCTTTACGACAGAATATGGCTACACCTTC
TRBJ1-1 TRBV7-9 many . CASSLIEGTEAFF TGTGCCAGCAGCTTAATCGAGGGCACTGAAGCTTTCTTT
TRBJ1-2 TRBV28 once . CASGFGSGVYGYTF TGTGCCAGCGGTTTCGGCTCAGGGGTCTATGGCTACACCTTC
TRBJ1-5 TRBV19 many . CASSMEGRGNQPQHF TGTGCCAGTAGTATGGAGGGACGGGGCAATCAGCCCCAGCATTTT
TRBJ2-1 TRBV12-3/TRBV12-4 . . CANSLERRAGYNEQFF TGCGCCAACAGTTTAGAGAGGAGGGCGGGATACAATGAGCAGTTCTTC